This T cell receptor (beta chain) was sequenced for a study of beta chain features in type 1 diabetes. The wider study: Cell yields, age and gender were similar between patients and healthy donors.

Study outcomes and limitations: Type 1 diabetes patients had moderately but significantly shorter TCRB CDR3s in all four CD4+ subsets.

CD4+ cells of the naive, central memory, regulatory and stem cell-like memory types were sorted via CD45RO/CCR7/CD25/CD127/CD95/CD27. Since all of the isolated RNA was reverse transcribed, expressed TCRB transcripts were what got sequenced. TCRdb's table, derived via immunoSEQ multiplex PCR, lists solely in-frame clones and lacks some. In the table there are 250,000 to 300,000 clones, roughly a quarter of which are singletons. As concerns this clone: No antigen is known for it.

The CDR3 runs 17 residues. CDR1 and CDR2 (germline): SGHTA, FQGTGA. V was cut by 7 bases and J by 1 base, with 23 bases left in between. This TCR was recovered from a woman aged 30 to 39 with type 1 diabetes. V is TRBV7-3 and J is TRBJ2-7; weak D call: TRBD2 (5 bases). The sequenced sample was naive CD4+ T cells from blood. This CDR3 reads CASTQPADVAPSYEQYF. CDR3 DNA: TGTGCCAGCACCCAACCCGCTGACGTAGCGCCGTCCTACGAGCAGTACTTC.